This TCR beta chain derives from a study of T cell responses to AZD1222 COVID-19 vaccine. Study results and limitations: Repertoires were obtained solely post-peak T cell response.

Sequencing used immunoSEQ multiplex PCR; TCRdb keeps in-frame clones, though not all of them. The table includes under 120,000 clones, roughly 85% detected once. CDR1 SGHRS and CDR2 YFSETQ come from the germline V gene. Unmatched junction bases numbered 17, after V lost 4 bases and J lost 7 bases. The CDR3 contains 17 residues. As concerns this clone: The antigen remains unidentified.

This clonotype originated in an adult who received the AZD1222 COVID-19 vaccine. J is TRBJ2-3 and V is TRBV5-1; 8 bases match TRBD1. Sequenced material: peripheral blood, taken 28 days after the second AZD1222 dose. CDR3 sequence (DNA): TGCGCCAGCAGCCCGGGACAGGATCAGCGGGCGCGTAATACGCAGTATTTT. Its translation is CASSPGQDQRARNTQYF.